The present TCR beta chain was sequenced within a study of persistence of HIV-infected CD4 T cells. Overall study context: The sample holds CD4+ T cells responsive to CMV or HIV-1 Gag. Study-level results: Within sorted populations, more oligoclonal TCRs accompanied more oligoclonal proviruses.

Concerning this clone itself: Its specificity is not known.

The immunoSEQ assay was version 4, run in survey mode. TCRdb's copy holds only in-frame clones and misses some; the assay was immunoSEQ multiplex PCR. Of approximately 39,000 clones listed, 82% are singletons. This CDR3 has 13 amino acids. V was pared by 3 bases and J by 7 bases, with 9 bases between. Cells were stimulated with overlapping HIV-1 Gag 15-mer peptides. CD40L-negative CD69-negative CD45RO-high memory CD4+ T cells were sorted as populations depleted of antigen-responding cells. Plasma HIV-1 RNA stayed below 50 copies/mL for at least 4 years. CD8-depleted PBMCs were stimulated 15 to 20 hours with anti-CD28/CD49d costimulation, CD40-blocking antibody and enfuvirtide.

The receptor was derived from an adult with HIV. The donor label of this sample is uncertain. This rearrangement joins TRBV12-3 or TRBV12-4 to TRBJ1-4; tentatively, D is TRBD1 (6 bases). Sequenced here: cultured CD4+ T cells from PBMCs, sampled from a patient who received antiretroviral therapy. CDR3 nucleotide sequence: TGTGCCAGCAGTTTGTCAGGGGTTGAAAAACTGTTTTTT. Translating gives CASSLSGVEKLFF.